This T cell receptor beta chain was sequenced in a study of blood T cell repertoires in COVID-19. Whole-study context: There were acute and convalescent COVID-19 samples, and they came from the United States, Italy and Spain.

Trimming cost V 3 bases and J 6 bases, with 12 bases left between them. The CDR3 runs 14 residues. The germline CDR1 and CDR2 sequences are MDHEN and SYDVKM. As processed by the authors: Nucleated cell counts were estimated from reference gene primer amplification. Profiling relied on immunoSEQ multiplex PCR, and the TCRdb table lists in-frame clones only, not all of them. V and J calls plus clone size are reproduced from that table; the DNA served to infer D and trimming. The top ten clones hold roughly 30% of a sample with about 15,000 clones, about 80% of them seen once. This clone was counted only a few times.

This sequence joins TRBV28 and TRBJ1-3, with TRBD1 as a possible D gene (6 bases). The sequencing input was peripheral blood. The sequence was collected from a man between 65 and 85 years old with active or convalescent COVID-19. As DNA, the CDR3 is TGTGCCAGCAGTTTCGGGACAAAGTCAAACACCATATATTTT. Amino acid sequence: CASSFGTKSNTIYF.